This record looks at one T cell receptor (beta chain) sequence and its context. Its antigen has not been determined. No much larger clone exists at a distance of one base, and base qualities are not known. The data derive from a study of blood T cell repertoires in COVID-19 (dated by TCRdb to the early 2020s). Regarding the complete study: Collaborator samples came from the United States, Italy and Spain and covered acute and convalescent phases of COVID-19. Sample metadata almost always included a de-identified subject ID, COVID-19 status, age in years and sex. Where HLA class I and class II types were available, the types were taken from metadata supplied by the sample provider, not from assay-based typing. A freely available public database, intended as a resource for researchers studying the immune response to SARS-CoV-2, is where the repertoires were released. The samples were drawn from two sources: the first 160 participants of the ongoing ImmuneRACE study, and 1,000 to 1,500 subjects contributed by 6 global collaborators. Deeply sampled blood TCRbeta repertoires from subjects exposed to, actively infected with, or recovered from COVID-19 were included in the dataset. The prospective study material was composed of cDNA or gDNA derived from T cells, B-cell-depleted T cells, or PBMCs. What the research found in general, with its limitations: Clinical and demographic metadata were provided uncurated, with the amount varying by source and participant.

The immunoSEQ Assay, a bias-controlled multiplex PCR, was used to amplify TCRbeta CDR3 regions from genomic DNA. The authors processed their data as follows. Within the assay, amplification of reference gene primers was used to estimate how many nucleated cells each sample contained. To quantify the absolute abundance of each unique TCRbeta CDR3 rearrangement, sequence reads were collapsed and filtered. Productive Simpson clonality was computed per sample as the square root of Simpson's diversity index over productive rearrangements. The clones in this table, taken by TCRdb from immuneACCESS, are in-frame only. Not every clone is retained; where verified, under half of the shortfall comes from an unresolved V gene, and the cause of the rest is unknown. V, J and clone size are taken as reported in that table, and D and trimming were inferred from the DNA itself. A total of about 190,000 clones appear in this sample, around 87% of them only once. Jointly, the top ten make up 0.62% of the sample.

Collaborating institutions collected whole blood in K2EDTA tubes following their own protocols. For TCRbeta analysis, collaborators shipped samples in one of three forms: frozen whole blood, isolated PBMCs, or DNA extracted from either of those sample types. The CDR3 contains 16 residues, cysteine and phenylalanine counted. The read is trimmed to its CDR3 DNA, 48 bases read in frame from base 1. From V the trimming removes 7 bases and from J it removes 6 bases, while the gene matches leave 16 bases of the junction unaccounted for. From a lookup of the germline V gene, CDR1 and CDR2 are MDHEN and SYDVKM.

Material: peripheral blood. The receptor was derived from a man in his forties or fifties with acute or convalescent COVID-19. This sequence uses TRBV28 and TRBJ2-7; 9 junctional bases match TRBD1. The nucleotide sequence reads as follows: TGTGCCAGCATTTCGACGGACAGGGGCGTATGGGGCGAGCAGTACTTC. The translation is CASISTDRGVWGEQYF. Where the CDR3 stops, the reference TRBV28 and TRBJ2-7 genes take over; the full variable domain is DVKVTQSSRYLVKRTGEKVFLECVQDMDHENMFWYRQDPGLGLRLIYFSYDVKMKEKGDIPEGYSVSREKKERFSLILESASTNQTSMYLCASISTDRGVWGEQYFGPGTRLTVT.